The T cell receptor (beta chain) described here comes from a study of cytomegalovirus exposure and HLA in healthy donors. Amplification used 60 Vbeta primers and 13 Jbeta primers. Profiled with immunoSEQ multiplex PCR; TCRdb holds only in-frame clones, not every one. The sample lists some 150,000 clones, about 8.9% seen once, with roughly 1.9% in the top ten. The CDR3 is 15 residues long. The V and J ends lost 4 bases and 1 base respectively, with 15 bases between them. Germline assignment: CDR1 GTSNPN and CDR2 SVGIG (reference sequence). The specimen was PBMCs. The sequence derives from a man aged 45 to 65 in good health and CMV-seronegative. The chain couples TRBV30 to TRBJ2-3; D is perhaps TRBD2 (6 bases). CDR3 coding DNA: TGTGCCTGGACGCGTCTGGGGGGTGGCACAGATACGCAGTATTTT. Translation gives CAWTRLGGGTDTQYF. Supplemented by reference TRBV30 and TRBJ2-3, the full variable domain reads SQTIHQWPATLVQPVGSPLSLECTVEGTSNPNLYWYRQAAGRGLQLLFYSVGIGQISSEVPQNLSASRPQDRQFILSSKKLLLSDSGFYLCAWTRLGGGTDTQYFGPGTRLTVL.